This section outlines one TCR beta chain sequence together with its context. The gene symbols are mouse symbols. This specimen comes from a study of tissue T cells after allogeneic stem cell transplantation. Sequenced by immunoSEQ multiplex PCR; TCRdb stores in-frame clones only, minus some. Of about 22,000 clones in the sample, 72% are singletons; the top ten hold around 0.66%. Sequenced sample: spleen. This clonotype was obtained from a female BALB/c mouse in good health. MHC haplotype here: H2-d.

This CDR3 reads CASSQDTGQGVNTEVFF. Partial CDR3 DNA: TGTGCCAGCAGCCAAGATACAGGACAGGGGGTAAACACAGAAGTCTTC. V gene TRBV2 combines with J gene TRBJ1-1; TRBD1 aligns across 10 bases. The CDR3 end is not reached by the read, which stops 1 residue before it; the germline J gene fills it in. V was clipped by 0 bases and J by 1 base; unmatched bases: 5. The CDR3 loop spans 17 amino acids. Germline CDR1 and CDR2: LGHNA and YSYQKL.